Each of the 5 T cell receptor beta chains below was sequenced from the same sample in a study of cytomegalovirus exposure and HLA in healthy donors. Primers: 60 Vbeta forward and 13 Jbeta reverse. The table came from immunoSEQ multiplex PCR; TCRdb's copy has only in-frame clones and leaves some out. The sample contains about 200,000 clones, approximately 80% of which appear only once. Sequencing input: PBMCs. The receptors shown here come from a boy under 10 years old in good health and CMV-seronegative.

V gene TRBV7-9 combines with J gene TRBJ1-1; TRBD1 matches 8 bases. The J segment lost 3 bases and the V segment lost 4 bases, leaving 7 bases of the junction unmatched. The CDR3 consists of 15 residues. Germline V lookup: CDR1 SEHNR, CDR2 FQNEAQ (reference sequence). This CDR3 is CASSSIEQGDTEAFF. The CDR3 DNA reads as TGTGCCAGCAGCTCCATTGAACAGGGGGACACTGAAGCTTTCTTT.

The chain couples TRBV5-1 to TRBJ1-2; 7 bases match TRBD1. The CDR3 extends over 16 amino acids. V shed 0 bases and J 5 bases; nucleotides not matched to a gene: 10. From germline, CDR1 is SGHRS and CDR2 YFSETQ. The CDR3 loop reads CASSLGTGGASYGYTF. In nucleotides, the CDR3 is TGCGCCAGCAGCTTGGGGACAGGTGGGGCTAGTTATGGCTACACCTTC.

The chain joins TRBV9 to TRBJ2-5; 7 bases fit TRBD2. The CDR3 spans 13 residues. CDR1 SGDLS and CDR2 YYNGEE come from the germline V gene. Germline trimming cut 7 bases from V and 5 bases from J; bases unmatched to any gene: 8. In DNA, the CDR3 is TGTGCCAGCGGAATAGCGGGTGCGGAGACCCAGTACTTC. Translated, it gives CASGIAGAETQYF.

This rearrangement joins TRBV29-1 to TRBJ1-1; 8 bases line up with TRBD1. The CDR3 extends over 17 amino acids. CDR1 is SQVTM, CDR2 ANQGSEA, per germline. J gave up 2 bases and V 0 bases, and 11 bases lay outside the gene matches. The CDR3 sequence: CSVEDGRGRLINTEAFF. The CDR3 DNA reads TGCAGCGTTGAAGATGGCAGGGGGCGCCTGATTAACACTGAAGCTTTCTTT.

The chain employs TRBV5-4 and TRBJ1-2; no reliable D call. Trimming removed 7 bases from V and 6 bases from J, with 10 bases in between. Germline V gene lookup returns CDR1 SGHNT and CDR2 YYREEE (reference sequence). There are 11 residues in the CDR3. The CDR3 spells CASSTRDGYTF. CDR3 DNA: TGTGCCAGCTCTACCCGGGATGGCTACACCTTC.